This T cell receptor (beta chain) originates from a study of CD8 T cell repertoires and HIV-1 epitope variants. Study-wide context: Separate wells received one of Twenty-five Gag or Nef variant peptides. An uncultured baseline aliquot held 1M T cells.

The assay was immunoSEQ multiplex PCR, and TCRdb's table has in-frame clones only and misses some. The table shows some 100,000 clones, with 70% to 75% occurring only once. With V trimmed by 5 bases and J by 3 bases, 10 bases remained unmatched. Germline V gene lookup returns CDR1 LNHNV and CDR2 YYDKDF (reference sequence). CDR3 length: 15 residues. Regarding this clone: Its antigen is still unknown.

Study findings and constraints: About ten TCR beta clonotypes were antigen-specific, six apparently recognizing autologous or escape variants.

The source of this sequence is a male donor with HIV. Sequenced material: uncultured baseline CD8+ T cells from peripheral blood mononuclear cells (PBMCs). The gene calls are TRBV15 and TRBJ2-7; 7 bases fit TRBD2. This CDR3 reads CATSPGWGGDYEQYF. The CDR3 nucleotides read TGTGCCACCAGCCCCGGGTGGGGGGGGGACTACGAGCAGTACTTC.